These 2 T cell receptor beta chains came from one sample sequenced in a study of cytomegalovirus exposure and HLA in healthy donors (TCRdb year 2017). The library was generated by the immunoSEQ multiplex PCR assay. For the multiplex PCR, a mixture combining 60 forward primers for TCR Vbeta segments and 13 reverse primers for TCR Jbeta segments was used. What TCRdb holds here is the immuneACCESS table cut down to in-frame rearrangements. Part of the clones is not present; checked against another copy, under half of the missing clones reflect an unresolved V gene, and the others are unexplained. This sample holds over 100,000 clones; about 9.2% were observed only once. The leading ten clones occupy around 7% of the sample. The specimen was PBMCs. All receptors come from a woman aged 40 to 50 in good health and CMV-seropositive.

In this sample, this clone turned up a few times. The chain uses TRBV5-4 and TRBJ1-2, with 7 bases lining up with TRBD1. Trimming cost V 3 bases and J 2 bases; bases outside gene matches: 4. Germline CDR1 and CDR2: SGHNT and YYREEE (reference sequence). The CDR3 runs to 14 residues. CDR3 sequence reads: CASSSPTGNYGYTF. The CDR3, as DNA: TGTGCCAGCAGCTCGCCGACAGGGAACTATGGCTACACCTTC.

Remarks on this clone: The junction does not match germline at one end; this may be a read error. V is TRBV10-3 and J is TRBJ2-7; D gene unclear. The CDR3 has 13 amino acids. Germline V gene sequence: CDR1 ENHRY, CDR2 SYGVKD. The CDR3 region is CASSEYQVDEQYF. Here the CDR3 DNA reads TGTGCCAGCAGTGAATACCAGGTCGACGAGCAGTACTTC.